This T cell receptor (beta chain) derives from a study of T-cell memory formation after mild COVID-19. About the study: Clusters were largely donor specific.

Using its own MiXCR run on the 5' RACE reads, TCRdb lists one record per CDR3 protein. The sample has 300,000 to 350,000 distinct CDR3 sequences; just under 20% are singletons. This clonotype was counted between two and nine times. Its antigen is not identified. V lost 0 bases and J lost 6, with 18 bases in between. Germline V CDR1 and CDR2: MGHRA, YSYEKL. This CDR3 contains 17 residues. Findings of the study overall: The study found balanced CD4/CD8 in clones contracting day 15 to 85 and a CD4+ lean in later expanders.

The material sequenced was PBMCs or a T cell subset sorted from them (not recorded which). The chain couples TRBV4-1 to TRBJ2-1; TRBD1 is a possible D gene (6 bases). The TCR was taken from a man younger than 30 who had mild COVID-19 (a few samples of this study predate the infection). Cell type and time point are not known. The CDR3 DNA follows: TGCGCCAGCAGCCAAGAAGGGTCAGGGGCCGATGTCAATGAGCAGTTCTTC. Translation gives CASSQEGSGADVNEQFF.